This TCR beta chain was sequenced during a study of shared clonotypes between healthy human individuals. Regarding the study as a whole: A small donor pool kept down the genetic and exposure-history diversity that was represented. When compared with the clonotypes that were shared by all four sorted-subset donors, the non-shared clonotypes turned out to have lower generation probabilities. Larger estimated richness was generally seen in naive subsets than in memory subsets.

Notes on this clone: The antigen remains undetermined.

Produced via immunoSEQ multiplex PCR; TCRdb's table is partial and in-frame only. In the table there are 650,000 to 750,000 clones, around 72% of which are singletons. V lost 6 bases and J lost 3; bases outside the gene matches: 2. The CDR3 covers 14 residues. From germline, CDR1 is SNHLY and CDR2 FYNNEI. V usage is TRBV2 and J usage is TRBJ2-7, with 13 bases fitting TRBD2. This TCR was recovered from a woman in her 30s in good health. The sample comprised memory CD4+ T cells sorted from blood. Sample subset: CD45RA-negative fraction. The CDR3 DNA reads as TGTGCCAGCAGGGGGACTAGCGGGGTCTACGAGCAGTACTTC. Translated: CASRGTSGVYEQYF.